This is a list of T cell receptor beta chains from one sample in a study of blood T cell repertoires in COVID-19. Sequencing was performed with immunoSEQ multiplex PCR; in TCRdb, only in-frame clones are kept and a portion is missing. Here the sample spans approximately 200,000 clones, 85% to 90% being singletons. Sample: PBMCs or T cells enriched from blood (not recorded which). Every receptor here comes from a woman aged 18-29 years in a cohort exposed to, infected with or recovered from COVID-19 (not recorded which). Both conserved end residues are trimmed from each CDR3. Some rows have no size entry. The others give once, few or many, or a class for an expanded clone.

j_call	v_call	clone_size	cdr3_aa
TRBJ1-6	TRBV15	NA	ATSRRGSSYNSPLH
TRBJ1-5	TRBV19	NA	ASSGQRVNQPQH
TRBJ2-7	TRBV18	NA	ASSTTNREGEQY
TRBJ2-5	TRBV4-2	NA	ASSQDGRRQETQY
TRBJ1-2	TRBV28	few	ASRPGQGAGGYT
TRBJ1-1	TRBV19	NA	ASSMGRQGNTEAF
TRBJ2-1	TRBV27	NA	ASSSLQGLVHNEQF
TRBJ2-1	TRBV28	once	ASSFPGNYNEQF
TRBJ2-7	TRBV5-4	few	ASSLVGSDRGGREQY
TRBJ1-5	TRBV28	NA	ASSLGGSNQPQH
TRBJ1-2	TRBV29-1	NA	SVGLREGYGYT
TRBJ2-7	TRBV12-3/TRBV12-4	once	ASRSQEATEQY
TRBJ1-3	TRBV19	NA	ASSIEPGKRNTIY
TRBJ1-2	TRBV20-1	NA	SAGRGGYT
TRBJ2-2	TRBV9	NA	ASSPRTSGDSGELF
TRBJ2-7	TRBV10-3	NA	AISYQREGEY
TRBJ2-5	TRBV28	NA	ASRLPMGTQETQY
TRBJ1-2	TRBV6-2/TRBV6-3	NA	ASSYQGYGYT
TRBJ2-5	TRBV2	NA	ASNLRGGLGTSQETQY
TRBJ2-1	TRBV27	NA	ASSLAGTDNEQF
TRBJ2-3	TRBV12-3/TRBV12-4	NA	ASSYRGTDTQY
TRBJ2-3	TRBV28	NA	ASRASLDTQY
TRBJ1-2	TRBV29-1	once	SVDRDRTSGYT
TRBJ1-2	TRBV18	NA	ASSRGQGGNYGYT
TRBJ1-3	TRBV7-8	NA	ASSYQGNTIY
TRBJ1-6	TRBV7-9	NA	ASSSQGLYNSPLH
TRBJ2-2	TRBV5-5	NA	ASSLYRTSGNTGELF
TRBJ1-4	TRBV7-2	NA	ASSSRDILLATNEKLF
TRBJ1-2	TRBV6-5	NA	ASTPQGSLFGYT
TRBJ1-6	TRBV18	NA	ASSPRTGDNSPLH
TRBJ2-2	TRBV27	NA	ASSLSSGLSGANTGELF
TRBJ2-2	TRBV19	NA	ASTSGNTGELF
TRBJ1-1	TRBV2	NA	ASSDPGALGEAF
TRBJ1-2	TRBV5-8	NA	ASSLGQEYGYT
TRBJ1-1	TRBV5-1	NA	ASSLDIFGVPAEAF
TRBJ2-1	TRBV7-8	NA	ASSFSLTTREQF
TRBJ1-2	TRBV6-5	NA	ASRPGFYGYT
TRBJ1-6	TRBV4-2	NA	ASSQDPGTGGWYNSPLH
TRBJ1-2	TRBV9	NA	ASSPAGGGHNYGYT
TRBJ1-1	TRBV6-2/TRBV6-3	few	ASSFGQGHTEAF
TRBJ2-7	TRBV6-5	NA	ASGMAGSSEQY
TRBJ2-5	TRBV7-9	NA	ASSLTLAGGRQETQY
TRBJ1-3	TRBV28	NA	ASSSVQGAPGNTIY
TRBJ2-1	TRBV5-1	NA	ASSLMTGKYNEQF
TRBJ2-7	TRBV13	NA	ASSLTGGREQY
TRBJ1-1	TRBV18	NA	SSGRGSTEAF
TRBJ1-1	TRBV3-1/TRBV3-2	NA	ASSPTGGPRAEAF
TRBJ1-5	TRBV27	NA	ASSLRSTFQPQH
TRBJ2-7	TRBV28	NA	ASSPSPYEQY
TRBJ1-1	TRBV30	NA	AWSVSGGTAF
TRBJ1-1	TRBV3-1/TRBV3-2	NA	ASSQNRVGNTEAF
TRBJ2-3	TRBV6-1	NA	ASSEIGTGRGDTQY
TRBJ2-7	TRBV11-2	NA	ASSLGEEQY
TRBJ1-1	TRBV19	NA	ASSIVYRDNTEAF
TRBJ2-5	TRBV28	NA	ASSPLNAKNDGFETQY